The 10 T cell receptor beta chains in this list originate from one sample, sequenced in a study of blood T cell repertoires in COVID-19. TCRdb keeps only in-frame clones here, not all; method: immunoSEQ multiplex PCR. In the table there are around 190,000 clones, more than 75% of which are singletons. Specimen: PBMCs or T cells enriched from blood (not recorded which). The receptors derive from a man in his forties with acute COVID-19.

The chain combines TRBV29-1 with TRBJ1-1; perhaps TRBD1 as D (5 bases). Trimming pared 4 bases from V and 1 base from J, leaving 7 bases between. Germline V gene sequence: CDR1 SQVTM, CDR2 ANQGSEA. The CDR3 sequence is 12 residues long. This CDR3 reads CSVGQSNTEAFF. The CDR3 region has the DNA TGCAGCGTTGGACAGTCGAACACTGAAGCTTTCTTT.

The rearrangement links TRBV9 to TRBJ1-3; TRBD1 aligns across 9 bases. V shed 0 bases and J 4 bases; nucleotides not matched to a gene: 11. This CDR3 is 18 amino acids long. CDR1 is SGDLS and CDR2 is YYNGEE in the germline V gene. CDR3 sequence (DNA): TGTGCCAGCAGCGTAGCTTCGCCCCGGACAGGGGTCGGAAACACCATATATTTT. It codes for CASSVASPRTGVGNTIYF.

J is TRBJ1-1 and V is TRBV6-5; 7 bases match TRBD1. Germline V gene data show CDR1 as MNHEY and CDR2 as SVGAGI. CDR3 length: 12 residues. J lost 11 bases, V lost 6 bases, and 9 bases had no gene match. This CDR3 reads CASSLRQGDAFF. CDR3 nucleotide sequence: TGTGCCAGCAGCCTCAGACAGGGCGACGCTTTCTTT.

The rearrangement joins TRBV6-5 to TRBJ1-2; 9 positions match TRBD1. J lost 7 bases, V lost 5 bases, and 8 bases had no gene match. Germline V gene data show CDR1 as MNHEY and CDR2 as SVGAGI. The CDR3 has 14 amino acids. CDR3 DNA sequence: TGTGCCAGCAGTCGGGACAGGGTGTATAGTGGCTACACCTTC. It specifies CASSRDRVYSGYTF.

The chain couples TRBV28 to TRBJ2-5, with 11 bases that match TRBD1. The CDR3 consists of 13 residues. V lost 10 bases, J lost 5 bases, and 6 bases stayed unmatched. Per the germline V gene, CDR1 is MDHEN and CDR2 is SYDVKM. The DNA of the CDR3 is TGTGCCACCCTGGACAGGGGGCCGGAGACCCAGTACTTC. Its protein product is CATLDRGPETQYF.

V is TRBV6-5 and J is TRBJ2-1, with 7 nucleotides matching TRBD1. Germline CDR1 is MNHEY and CDR2 is SVGAGI. Unmatched junction bases numbered 12, after V lost 8 bases and J lost 8 bases. This CDR3 comprises 14 residues. CDR3: CASSDRDRYDEQFF. The CDR3 DNA reads TGTGCCAGCTCTGACAGGGATCGTTACGATGAGCAGTTCTTC.

This clone is a singleton in its sample. The chain combines TRBV14 with TRBJ1-2; TRBD1 matches 8 bases. This CDR3 region has 19 residues. The junction had 19 bases not matched to a gene; V was cut back by 2 bases and J by 5 bases. The germline CDR1 and CDR2 sequences are SGHDN and FVKESK. The CDR3 bases are TGTGCCAGCAGCCAAAGCGTCGGGACAGGTGGAAAGCGCGATTATGGCTACACCTTC. Protein product: CASSQSVGTGGKRDYGYTF. The whole variable domain, remainder taken from reference TRBV14 and TRBJ1-2, is EAGVTQFPSHSVIEKGQTVTLRCDPISGHDNLYWYRRVMGKEIKFLLHFVKESKQDESGMPNNRFLAERTGGTYSTLKVQPAELEDSGVYFCASSQSVGTGGKRDYGYTFGSGTRLTVV.

The rearrangement links TRBV9 to TRBJ2-3, with D tentatively TRBD1 (5 bases). With 0 bases removed from V and 0 bases from J, the gap between germline ends came to 8 bases. Germline lookup yields CDR1 SGDLS and CDR2 YYNGEE. This CDR3 is built from 15 residues. CDR3 amino acids: CASSVETGSTDTQYF. CDR3 nucleotides: TGTGCCAGCAGCGTAGAAACAGGTAGCACAGATACGCAGTATTTT.

The chain has TRBV9 and TRBJ2-1; 7 bases agree with TRBD1. The J segment lost 3 bases and the V segment lost 3 bases, leaving 3 bases of the junction unmatched. The CDR3 is made up of 14 amino acids. CDR1 and CDR2 from the germline V gene are SGDLS and YYNGEE. The CDR3 DNA is TGTGCCAGCAGCGGCAGACAGGGCTACAATGAGCAGTTCTTC. Its translation: CASSGRQGYNEQFF.

The V and J genes are TRBV11-2 and TRBJ2-1, with unresolved D. This CDR3 has 12 amino acids. Germline CDR1 is SGHAT and CDR2 is FQNNGV. V lost 3 bases and J lost 7, with 7 bases in between. Written as DNA, the CDR3 is TGTGCCAGCAGCTTCACAATAAATGAGCAGTTCTTC. Translated: CASSFTINEQFF.